This T cell receptor (beta chain) was recovered during a study of T cell clones after liver transplantation. Study information: Graft-donor-reactive sequences were compared with third-party-reactive TCRbeta sequences from pre-transplant mixed lymphocyte reactions. Standard immunosuppression, with no induction, continued until 12-24 months after transplant. Tolerant meant at least one year fully off immunosuppression without liver enzymes above twice normal. Timepoints were pre-transplant, pre-withdrawal, and after withdrawal was completed or failed.

The method was immunoSEQ multiplex PCR; TCRdb's version includes in-frame clones alone and lacks a portion of them. The sample consists of 25,000 to 35,000 clones, around 94% of them appearing once. In germline, CDR1 is MDHEN, CDR2 SYDVKM. The J segment lost 9 bases and the V segment lost 1 base, leaving 8 bases of the junction unmatched. The CDR3 has 15 residues. This receptor was taken from a human patient who received a liver transplant. Some T cells may be graft donor cells. This chain connects TRBV28 to TRBJ2-1; the match to TRBD2 covers 8 bases. Sequenced material: CD8+ T cells from blood, taken 12 months after liver transplant. CDR3 in amino acids: CASSLSFSGIFEQFF. CDR3 nucleotide sequence: TGTGCCAGCAGTTTATCGTTTAGCGGGATTTTTGAGCAGTTCTTC.